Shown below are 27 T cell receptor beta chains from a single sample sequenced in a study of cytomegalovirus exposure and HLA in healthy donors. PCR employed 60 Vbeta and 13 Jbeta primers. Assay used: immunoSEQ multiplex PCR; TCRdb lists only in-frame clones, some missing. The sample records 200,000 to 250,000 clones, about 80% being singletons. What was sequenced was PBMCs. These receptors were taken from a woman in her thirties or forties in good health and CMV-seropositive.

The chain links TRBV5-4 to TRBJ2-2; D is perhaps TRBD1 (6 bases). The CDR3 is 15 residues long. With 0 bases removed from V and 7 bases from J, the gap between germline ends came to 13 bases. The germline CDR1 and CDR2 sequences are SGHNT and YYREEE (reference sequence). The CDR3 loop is CASSLDNRVSGELFF. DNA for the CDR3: TGTGCCAGCAGCTTGGATAACAGGGTGAGCGGGGAGCTGTTTTTT.

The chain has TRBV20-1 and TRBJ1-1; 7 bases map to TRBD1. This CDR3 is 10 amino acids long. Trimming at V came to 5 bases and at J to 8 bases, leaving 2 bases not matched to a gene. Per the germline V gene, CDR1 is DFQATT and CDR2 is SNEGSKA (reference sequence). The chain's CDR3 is CSAQGGEAFF. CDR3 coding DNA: TGCAGTGCTCAGGGGGGAGAAGCTTTCTTT.

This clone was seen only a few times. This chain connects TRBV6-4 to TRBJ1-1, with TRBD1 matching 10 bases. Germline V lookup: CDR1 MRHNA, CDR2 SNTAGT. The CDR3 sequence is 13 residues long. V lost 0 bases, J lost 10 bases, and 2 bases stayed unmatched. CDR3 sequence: CASSDSGTGVAFF. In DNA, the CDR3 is TGTGCCAGCAGTGACTCCGGGACAGGGGTAGCTTTCTTT.

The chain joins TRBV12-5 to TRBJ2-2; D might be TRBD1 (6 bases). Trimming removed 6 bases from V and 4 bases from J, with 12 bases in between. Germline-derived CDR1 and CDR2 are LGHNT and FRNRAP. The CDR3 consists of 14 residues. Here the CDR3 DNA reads TGTGCTAGTGGGGGGGACAAACTCACCGGGGAGCTGTTTTTT. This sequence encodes CASGGDKLTGELFF.

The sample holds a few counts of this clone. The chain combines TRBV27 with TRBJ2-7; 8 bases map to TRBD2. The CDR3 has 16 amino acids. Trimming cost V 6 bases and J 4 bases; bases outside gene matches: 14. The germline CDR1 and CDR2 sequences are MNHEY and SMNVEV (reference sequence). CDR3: CASRTPSRGGRYEQYF. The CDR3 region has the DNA TGTGCCAGCAGGACCCCTTCCCGGGGGGGCCGGTACGAGCAGTACTTC.

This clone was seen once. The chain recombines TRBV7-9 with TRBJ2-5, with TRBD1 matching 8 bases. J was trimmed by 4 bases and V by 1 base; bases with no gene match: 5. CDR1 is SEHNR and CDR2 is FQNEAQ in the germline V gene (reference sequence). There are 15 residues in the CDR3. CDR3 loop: CASSLVGQGRETQYF. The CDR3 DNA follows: TGTGCCAGCAGCTTAGTAGGACAGGGTCGAGAGACCCAGTACTTC.

This CDR3 is CASSLARTARTYEQYF. The CDR3, as DNA: TGTGCCAGCAGCTTGGCCCGGACAGCGAGGACCTACGAGCAGTACTTC. The chain combines TRBV5-8 with TRBJ2-7, with D perhaps TRBD1 (6 bases). Deletions cut 0 bases from V and 2 bases from J, with 15 bases between. Germline-derived CDR1 and CDR2 are SGHTS and YDEGEE. This CDR3 comprises 16 residues.

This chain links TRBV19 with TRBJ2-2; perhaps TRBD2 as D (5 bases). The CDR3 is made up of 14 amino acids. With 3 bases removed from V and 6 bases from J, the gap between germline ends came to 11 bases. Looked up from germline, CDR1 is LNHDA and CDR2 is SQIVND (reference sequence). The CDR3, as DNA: TGTGCCAGTAGTATCGGAGGAAGTCCCGGGGAGCTGTTTTTT. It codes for CASSIGGSPGELFF.

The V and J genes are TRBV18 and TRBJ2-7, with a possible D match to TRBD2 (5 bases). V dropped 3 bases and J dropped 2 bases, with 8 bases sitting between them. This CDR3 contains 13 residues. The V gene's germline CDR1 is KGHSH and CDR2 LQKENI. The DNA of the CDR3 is TGTGCCAGCTCACCGCTCGGGACCTACGAGCAGTACTTC. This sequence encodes CASSPLGTYEQYF.

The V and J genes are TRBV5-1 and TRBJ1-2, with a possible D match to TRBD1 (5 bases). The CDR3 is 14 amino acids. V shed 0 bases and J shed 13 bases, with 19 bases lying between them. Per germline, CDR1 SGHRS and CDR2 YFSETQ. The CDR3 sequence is CASSLASPDTSSTF. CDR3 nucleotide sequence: TGCGCCAGCAGCTTGGCCTCCCCGGACACGTCCTCCACCTTC.

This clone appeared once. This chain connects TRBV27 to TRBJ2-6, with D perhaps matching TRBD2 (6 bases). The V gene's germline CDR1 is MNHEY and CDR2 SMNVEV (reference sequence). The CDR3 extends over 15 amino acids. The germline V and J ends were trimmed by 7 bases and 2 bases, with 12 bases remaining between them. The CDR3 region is CASMGWEAGANVLTF. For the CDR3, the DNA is TGTGCCAGCATGGGCTGGGAGGCTGGGGCCAACGTCCTGACTTTC. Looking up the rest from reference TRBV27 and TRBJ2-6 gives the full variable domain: EAQVTQNPRYLITVTGKKLTVTCSQNMNHEYMSWYRQDPGLGLRQIYYSMNVEVTDKGDVPEGYKVSRKEKRNFPLILESPSPNQTSLYFCASMGWEAGANVLTFGAGSRLTVL.

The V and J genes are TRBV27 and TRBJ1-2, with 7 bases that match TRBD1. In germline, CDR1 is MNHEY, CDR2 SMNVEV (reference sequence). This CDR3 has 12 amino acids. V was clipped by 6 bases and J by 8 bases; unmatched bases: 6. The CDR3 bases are TGTGCCAGCAGAACCCGACAGGGCGGCTACACCTTC. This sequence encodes CASRTRQGGYTF.

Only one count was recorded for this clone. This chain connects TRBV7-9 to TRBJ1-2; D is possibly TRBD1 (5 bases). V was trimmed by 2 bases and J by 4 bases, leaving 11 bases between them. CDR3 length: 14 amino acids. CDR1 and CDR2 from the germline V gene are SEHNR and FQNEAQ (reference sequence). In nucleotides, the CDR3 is TGTGCCAGCAGCTTATATCAGGGCAGCTATGGCTACACCTTC. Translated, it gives CASSLYQGSYGYTF.

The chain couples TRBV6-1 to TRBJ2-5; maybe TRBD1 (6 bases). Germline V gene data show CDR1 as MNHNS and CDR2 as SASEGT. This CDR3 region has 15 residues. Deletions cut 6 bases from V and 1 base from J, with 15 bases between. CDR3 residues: CASRGGMGVQETQYF. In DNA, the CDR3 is TGTGCCAGCAGAGGGGGAATGGGGGTCCAAGAGACCCAGTACTTC.

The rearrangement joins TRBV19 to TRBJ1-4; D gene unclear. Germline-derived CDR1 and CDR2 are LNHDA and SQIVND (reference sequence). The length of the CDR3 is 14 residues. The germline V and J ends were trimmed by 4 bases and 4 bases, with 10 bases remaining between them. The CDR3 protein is CASSTGLNNEKLFF. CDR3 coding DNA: TGTGCCAGTAGTACCGGACTGAATAATGAAAAACTGTTTTTT.

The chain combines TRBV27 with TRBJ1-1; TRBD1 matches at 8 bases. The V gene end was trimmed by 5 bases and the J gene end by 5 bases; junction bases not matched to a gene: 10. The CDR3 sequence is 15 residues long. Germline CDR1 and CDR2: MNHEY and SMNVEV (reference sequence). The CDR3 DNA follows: TGTGCCAGCAGTCCCCAGACAGGGGCGGTAACTGAAGCTTTCTTT. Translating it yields CASSPQTGAVTEAFF.

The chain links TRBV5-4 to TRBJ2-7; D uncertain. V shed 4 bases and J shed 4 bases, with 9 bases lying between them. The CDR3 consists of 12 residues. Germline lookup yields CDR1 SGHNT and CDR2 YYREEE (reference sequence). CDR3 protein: CASSLDFYEQYF. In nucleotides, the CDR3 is TGTGCCAGCAGCCTCGACTTTTACGAGCAGTACTTC.

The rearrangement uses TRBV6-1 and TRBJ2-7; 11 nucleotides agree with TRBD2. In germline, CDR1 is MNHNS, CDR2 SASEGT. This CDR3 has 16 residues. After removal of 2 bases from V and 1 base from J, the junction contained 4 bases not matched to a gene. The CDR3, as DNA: TGTGCCAGCAGTGAACAAAGACTAGCGGGGTCCTACGAGCAGTACTTC. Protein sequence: CASSEQRLAGSYEQYF.

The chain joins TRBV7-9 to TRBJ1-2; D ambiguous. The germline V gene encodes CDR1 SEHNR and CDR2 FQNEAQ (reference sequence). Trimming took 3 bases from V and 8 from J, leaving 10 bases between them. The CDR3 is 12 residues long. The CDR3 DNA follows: TGTGCCAGCAGCTTCCCCCAGAGGGGCTACACCTTC. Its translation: CASSFPQRGYTF.

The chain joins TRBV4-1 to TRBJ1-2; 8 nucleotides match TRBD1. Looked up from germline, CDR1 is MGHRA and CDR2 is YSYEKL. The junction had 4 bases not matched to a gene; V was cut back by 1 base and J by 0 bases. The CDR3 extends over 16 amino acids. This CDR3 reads CASSQGQGTANYGYTF. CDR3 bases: TGCGCCAGCAGCCAAGGACAGGGGACAGCTAACTATGGCTACACCTTC.

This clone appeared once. This CDR3 reads CASSLTLRSTGYDEQYF. The DNA for the CDR3 is TGTGCCAGCAGCTTAACTCTGAGGTCGACAGGGTACGACGAGCAGTACTTC. The chain couples TRBV7-9 to TRBJ2-7, with 7 bases identical to TRBD1. This CDR3 has 17 amino acids. Germline V CDR1 and CDR2: SEHNR, FQNEAQ (reference sequence). Losses at the gene ends were 2 bases for V and 5 bases for J; bases not matched to a gene: 15.

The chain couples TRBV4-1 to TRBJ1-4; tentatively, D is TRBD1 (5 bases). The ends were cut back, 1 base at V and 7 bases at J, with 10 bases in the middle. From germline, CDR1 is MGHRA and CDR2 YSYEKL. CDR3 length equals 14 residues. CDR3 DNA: TGCGCCAGCAGCCAAGTACAGGTCGTTGAAAAACTGTTTTTT. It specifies CASSQVQVVEKLFF.

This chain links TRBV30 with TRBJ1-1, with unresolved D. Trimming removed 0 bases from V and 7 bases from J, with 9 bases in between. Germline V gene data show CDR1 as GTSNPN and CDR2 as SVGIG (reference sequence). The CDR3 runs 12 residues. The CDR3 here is CAWSVLNGEAFF. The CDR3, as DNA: TGTGCCTGGAGTGTCTTGAACGGTGAAGCTTTCTTT.

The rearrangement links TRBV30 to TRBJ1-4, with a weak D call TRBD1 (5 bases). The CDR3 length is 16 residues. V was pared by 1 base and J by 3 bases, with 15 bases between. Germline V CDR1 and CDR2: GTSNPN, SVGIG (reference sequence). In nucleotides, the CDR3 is TGTGCCTGGAGTGGGGGAGGGGCTGGGGCTAATGAAAAACTGTTTTTT. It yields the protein CAWSGGGAGANEKLFF.

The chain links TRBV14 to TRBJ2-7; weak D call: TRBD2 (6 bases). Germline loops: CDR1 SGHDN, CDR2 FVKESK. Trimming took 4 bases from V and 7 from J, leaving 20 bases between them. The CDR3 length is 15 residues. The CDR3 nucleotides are TGTGCCAGCAGCCTGGCCGGGTCGCGGGGAGAGGAGCAGTACTTC. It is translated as CASSLAGSRGEEQYF.

The CDR3 coding sequence is TGTGCCAGCTCGCCGGAGCGCAATCAGCCCCAGCATTTT. Encoded protein: CASSPERNQPQHF. V usage is TRBV18 and J usage is TRBJ1-5; D remains unclear. The CDR3 has 13 amino acids. V gave up 6 bases and J gave up 2 bases, with 8 bases separating them. Looked up from germline, CDR1 is KGHSH and CDR2 is LQKENI.

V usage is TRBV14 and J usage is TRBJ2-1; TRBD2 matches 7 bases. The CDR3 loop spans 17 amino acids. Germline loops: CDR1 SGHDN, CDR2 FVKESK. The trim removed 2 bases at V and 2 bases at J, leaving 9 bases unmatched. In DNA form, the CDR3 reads TGTGCCAGCAGCCAACTAGCGGCCCCGGGGCCCTACAATGAGCAGTTCTTC. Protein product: CASSQLAAPGPYNEQFF.